This TCR beta chain was documented in a study of blood T cell repertoires in COVID-19 (dated by TCRdb to the early 2020s). In terms of the full investigation: Samples from collaborators originated in the United States, Italy and Spain and spanned both the acute and convalescent phases of COVID-19. The material from the prospective study consisted of cDNA or gDNA derived from T cells, B-cell-depleted T cells, or PBMCs. Subjects who had been exposed to COVID-19, were actively infected with it, or had recovered from it provided the deeply sampled blood TCRbeta repertoires that made up the dataset. A freely available public database, intended as a resource for researchers studying the immune response to SARS-CoV-2, is where the repertoires were released. Samples came from the ongoing ImmuneRACE study (first 160 participants) plus 1,254 subjects from 6 global collaborators. Nearly every sample came with metadata listing a de-identified subject ID, COVID-19 status, age in years and sex. HLA class I and class II types, where available, came from metadata supplied by the sample provider rather than from assay-based typing.

The CDR3 spans 15 residues, from the cysteine through the phenylalanine. The DNA shown is the 45-base CDR3, in frame from base 1. Taken from the germline V gene, the CDR1 and CDR2 loops are SGHRS and YFSETQ. Trimmed from V: 2 bases; trimmed from J: 0 bases; junction bases lacking a gene match: 2. Remarks on this clone: Its antigen specificity is not known. No much larger clonotype is one base removed from it; base qualities were not supplied.

Findings and caveats that apply to the study as a whole: Clinical and demographic metadata were provided uncurated, with the amount varying by source and participant.

In the prospective study, participants were about 18 to 89 years old, resided in about two dozen geographic areas of the United States, and were enrolled through a virtual design. To assign participants to cohorts, the prospective study relied on clinical history that participants themselves reported in a screening survey and a study questionnaire. Recovered participants in ImmuneRACE Cohort 3 were defined by two consecutive negative NP/OP PCR tests, clearance by a healthcare professional, or resolution of symptoms. Mobile phlebotomists in the prospective study collected whole blood, serum and a nasopharyngeal or oropharyngeal swab from every participant. Additional blood draws and questionnaires over an approximately 2-month period could optionally be provided by prospective study participants. Before DNA extraction, blood samples from the prospective study were shipped at room temperature or frozen.

The immunoSEQ Assay, a bias-controlled multiplex PCR, was used to amplify TCRbeta CDR3 regions from genomic DNA. From the authors' description of their analysis: The number of nucleated cells in each sample was estimated from the amplification of reference gene primers within the assay. Sequence reads were collapsed and filtered to measure the absolute abundance of every unique TCRbeta CDR3 rearrangement. For each sample, productive Simpson clonality was calculated by taking the square root of Simpson's diversity index across productive rearrangements. Not all clones reach the TCRdb copy of this immuneACCESS table, which keeps in-frame sequences only. Checked studies attribute under half of the gap to unresolved V genes and leave the rest unexplained. V, J and clone size derive from that table, while D and trimming were established from the DNA sequence. The sample includes a few hundred thousand clones, with around 85% observed a single time. The ten biggest clones cover around 2.3% of the sample.

The TCR comes from a woman in her forties or fifties who had recovered from COVID-19. Recombination linked TRBV5-1 to TRBJ1-2, and 9 junctional nucleotides match TRBD1. Material for sequencing was PBMCs or T cells enriched from blood (not recorded which). DNA sequence: TGCGCCAGCAGCTTAGGGACAGGGCCTAACTATGGCTACACCTTC. This encodes CASSLGTGPNYGYTF. The full variable domain, with segments outside the CDR3 supplied by the reference TRBV5-1 and TRBJ1-2 proteins, appears as KAGVTQTPRYLIKTRGQQVTLSCSPISGHRSVSWYQQTPGQGLQFLFEYFSETQRNKGNFPGRFSGRQFSNSRSEMNVSTLELGDSALYLCASSLGTGPNYGYTFGSGTRLTVV.